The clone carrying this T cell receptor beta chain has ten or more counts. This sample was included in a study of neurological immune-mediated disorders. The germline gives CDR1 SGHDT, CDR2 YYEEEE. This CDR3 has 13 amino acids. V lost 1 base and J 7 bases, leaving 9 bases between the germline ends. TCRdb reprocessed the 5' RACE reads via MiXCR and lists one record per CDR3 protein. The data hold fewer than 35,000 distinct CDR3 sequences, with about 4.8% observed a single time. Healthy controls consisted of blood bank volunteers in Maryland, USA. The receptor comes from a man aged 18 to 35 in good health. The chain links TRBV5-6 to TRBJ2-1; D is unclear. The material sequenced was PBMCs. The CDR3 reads CASSLPGINEQFF. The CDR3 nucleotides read TGTGCCAGCAGCTTGCCAGGTATAAATGAGCAGTTCTTC.